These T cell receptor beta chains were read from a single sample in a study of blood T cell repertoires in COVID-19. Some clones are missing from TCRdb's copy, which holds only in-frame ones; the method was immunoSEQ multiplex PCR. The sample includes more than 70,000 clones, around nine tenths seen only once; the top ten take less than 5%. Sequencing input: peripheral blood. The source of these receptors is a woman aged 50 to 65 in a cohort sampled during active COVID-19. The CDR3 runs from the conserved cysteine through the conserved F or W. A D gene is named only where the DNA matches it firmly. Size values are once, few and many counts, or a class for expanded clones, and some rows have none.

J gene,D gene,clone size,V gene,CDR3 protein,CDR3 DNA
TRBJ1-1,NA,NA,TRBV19,CASTPRRGSNPNTEAFF,TGTGCCAGTACCCCCAGGAGGGGCTCCAACCCCAACACTGAAGCTTTCTTT
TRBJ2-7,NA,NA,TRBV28,CASSPSPPRKGAGYEQYF,TGTGCCAGCAGTCCCTCCCCCCCCCGTAAAGGGGCAGGGTACGAGCAGTACTTC
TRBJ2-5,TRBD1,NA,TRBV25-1,CASSEWTGPQETQYF,TGTGCCAGCAGTGAATGGACAGGGCCCCAAGAGACCCAGTACTTC
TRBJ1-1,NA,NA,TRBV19,CASSTLVNTEAFF,TGTGCCAGTAGCACCCTAGTCAACACTGAAGCTTTCTTT
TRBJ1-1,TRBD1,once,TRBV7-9,CASSTGQGAIEAFF,TGTGCCAGCAGCACCGGACAGGGGGCGATTGAAGCTTTCTTT
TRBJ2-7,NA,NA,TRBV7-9,CASSFRIYEQYF,TGTGCCAGCAGCTTTCGTATCTACGAGCAGTACTTC
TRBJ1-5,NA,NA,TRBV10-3,CAISGAWNQPQHF,TGTGCCATCAGTGGAGCCTGGAATCAGCCCCAGCATTTT
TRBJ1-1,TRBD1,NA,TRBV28,CASSLLTGEGTEAFF,TGTGCCAGCAGTTTATTGACAGGGGAGGGCACTGAAGCTTTCTTT
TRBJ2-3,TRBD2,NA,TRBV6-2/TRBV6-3,CASSLIAGGTDTQYF,TGTGCCAGCAGTTTGATAGCGGGAGGGACAGATACGCAGTATTTT
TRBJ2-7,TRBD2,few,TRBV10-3,CAISDVLSGGWGEQYF,TGTGCCATCAGTGACGTTCTCAGCGGGGGCTGGGGGGAGCAGTACTTC
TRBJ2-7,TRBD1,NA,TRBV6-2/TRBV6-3,CASSKTGEFYEQYF,TGTGCCAGCAGTAAGACAGGGGAATTTTACGAGCAGTACTTC
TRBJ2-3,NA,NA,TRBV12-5,CASGPGFSSDTQYF,TGTGCTAGTGGCCCAGGGTTTAGTTCGGATACGCAGTATTTT
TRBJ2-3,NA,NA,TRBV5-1,CASSLGRVPADTQYF,TGCGCCAGCAGCTTGGGCAGGGTCCCGGCCGATACGCAGTATTTT
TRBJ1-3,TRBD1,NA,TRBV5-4,CASSLGTGGLISGNTIYF,TGTGCCAGCAGCCTCGGGACAGGGGGCCTCATCTCTGGAAACACCATATATTTT
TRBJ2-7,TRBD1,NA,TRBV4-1,CASSQQTGTGHSYEQYF,TGCGCCAGCAGCCAACAGACCGGGACAGGACACTCCTACGAGCAGTACTTC
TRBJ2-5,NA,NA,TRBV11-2,CASSLGTNQETQYF,TGTGCCAGCAGCTTAGGGACTAACCAAGAGACCCAGTACTTC
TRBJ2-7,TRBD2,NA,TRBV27,CASSLGASGGIYEQYF,TGTGCCAGCAGTTTAGGGGCTAGCGGCGGAATCTACGAGCAGTACTTC
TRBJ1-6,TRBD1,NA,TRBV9,CASSASGQANSPLHF,TGTGCCAGCAGCGCTTCCGGACAGGCTAATTCACCCCTCCACTTT
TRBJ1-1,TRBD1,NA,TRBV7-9,CASSLGQMNTEAFF,TGTGCCAGCAGCTTGGGACAGATGAACACTGAAGCTTTCTTT
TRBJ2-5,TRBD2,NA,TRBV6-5,CASSPRLAGEETQYF,TGTGCCAGCAGTCCACGACTAGCGGGAGAGGAGACCCAGTACTTC
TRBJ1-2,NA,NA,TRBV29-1,CSVETGSGGYTF,TGCAGCGTTGAGACGGGCTCGGGAGGCTACACCTTC
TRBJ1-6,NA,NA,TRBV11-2,CASSREGGSPLHF,TGTGCCAGCAGTAGAGAGGGCGGATCACCCCTCCACTTT
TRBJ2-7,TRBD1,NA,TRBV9,CASSATGTGGIYEQYF,TGTGCCAGCAGCGCAACCGGGACAGGGGGGATCTACGAGCAGTACTTC
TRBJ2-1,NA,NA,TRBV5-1,CASSPAGTPILEQFF,TGCGCCAGCAGCCCGGCCGGGACTCCCATCCTTGAGCAGTTCTTC
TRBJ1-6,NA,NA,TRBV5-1,CASSEGGGNSPLHF,TGCGCCAGCAGCGAGGGCGGCGGAAATTCACCCCTCCACTTT
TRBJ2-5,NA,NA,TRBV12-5,CASGLGPGLEVETQYF,TGTGCTAGTGGTTTGGGGCCGGGACTGGAGGTCGAGACCCAGTACTTC
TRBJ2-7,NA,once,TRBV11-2,CASSPVPGFEQYF,TGTGCCAGCAGCCCGGTCCCCGGGTTCGAGCAGTACTTC
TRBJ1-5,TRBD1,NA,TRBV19,CASSGNLGTANSNQPQHF,TGTGCCAGTAGTGGAAACCTCGGGACAGCGAATAGCAATCAGCCCCAGCATTTT
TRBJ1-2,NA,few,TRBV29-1,CSVTDRGDYGYTF,TGCAGCGTCACCGACAGAGGTGACTATGGCTACACCTTC
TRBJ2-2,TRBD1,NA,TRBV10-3,CAISDRGRRTGELFF,TGTGCCATCAGTGATAGGGGGCGCCGGACCGGGGAGCTGTTTTTT